The entry below gives a single T cell receptor beta chain sequence along with its context. Its matching antigen is unknown. This record belongs to a study of siplizumab effects on memory and regulatory T cells. In the study overall: The pairing of mixed lymphocyte reactions set siplizumab at 0.95 to 1 ug/mL against the absence of drug.

Produced via immunoSEQ multiplex PCR; TCRdb's table is partial and in-frame only. The repertoire holds about 10,000 clones, with about 43% as singletons. Responder and stimulator cells in the mixed lymphocyte reaction were cultured together for around six days at 37°C. There are 13 residues in the CDR3. The germline gives CDR1 SNHLY, CDR2 FYNNEI. Losses at the gene ends were 7 bases for V and 6 bases for J; bases not matched to a gene: 3. The specimen sequenced was CFSE-low (dividing) CD4+ T cells sorted from an allogeneic mixed lymphocyte reaction. This sequence was found in a human donor in good health; the cells came from an allogeneic mixed lymphocyte reaction. J is TRBJ2-1 and V is TRBV2, with 10 bases that match TRBD2. The CDR3 here is CASKREGPNEQFF. The CDR3 nucleotides are TGTGCCAGCAAGCGGGAGGGCCCCAATGAGCAGTTCTTC.